The TCR beta chain described here comes from a study of cytomegalovirus exposure and HLA in healthy donors. PCR was performed using 60 Vbeta and 13 Jbeta primers. Assay used: immunoSEQ multiplex PCR; TCRdb lists only in-frame clones, some missing. Found here are under 200,000 clones, 70% to 90% of them singletons; the top ten hold about 2.4%. The CDR3 has 18 amino acids. CDR1 and CDR2 from the germline V gene are MDHEN and SYDVKM. Trimming removed 5 bases at V and 0 bases at J, with 20 bases between. V usage is TRBV28 and J usage is TRBJ2-1; D is perhaps TRBD1 (5 bases). The TCR originated in a man younger than 45 in good health and CMV-seropositive. The sequencing input was PBMCs. The CDR3 DNA reads as TGTGCCAGCAGTCCACCCCCAGGGTGGGGCCCCTCCTACAATGAGCAGTTCTTC. Protein product: CASSPPPGWGPSYNEQFF.